This TCR beta chain was documented in a study of shared clonotypes between healthy human individuals. Sequenced by immunoSEQ multiplex PCR; TCRdb stores in-frame clones only, minus some. The sample records approximately 2,200,000 clones, 90% to 95% being singletons. CDR3 size: 12 residues. Germline V gives CDR1 MNHEY, CDR2 SVGAGI. V was trimmed by 6 bases and J by 11 bases, leaving 14 bases between them. The naive CD8 subset, CD45RO-negative cells positively selected for CCR7, excluded terminally differentiated effector memory CD45RA+ cells. General study findings and limits: Relative to their counterparts shared across all four donors, non-shared clonotypes exhibited diminished generation probabilities.

With respect to this clone: The target antigen is unknown.

The V gene is TRBV6-5, the J gene TRBJ2-1; the D is unclear. This TCR was recovered from a young man in good health. Some clones in this sample may be carry-over from other donors' samples. Source material: naive CD8+ T cells from PBMCs. The CDR3 bases are TGTGCCAGCAGAACTAATACCCTGAAGCAGTTCTTC. Translation: CASRTNTLKQFF.